The 16 T cell receptor beta chains given below trace back to one sample, sequenced in a study of regulatory T cells in long-lasting Graves disease. The sample's time point: newly diagnosed GD, antithyroid drugs for less than 3 months. RNA extracted from PBMCs served as the sequencing template. Combining iRepertoire HTBI primers with Arm-PCR of CDR3 regions, the authors built TCR beta libraries. TCRdb independently ran MiXCR on the multiplex PCR reads; one entry per CDR3 protein. The sample lists 450,000 to 700,000 distinct CDR3 sequences; roughly 13% were seen once. The sample was also reused in another study, on T cells in Graves' hyperthyroidism and ophthalmopathy.

The input for sequencing was peripheral blood mononuclear cells (PBMCs), taken at new diagnosis, from a patient treated with antithyroid drugs. The receptor source for this set is a man aged 25 to 40 with Graves disease.

This clonotype was seen ten or more times. The chain recombines TRBV30 with TRBJ2-3, with D uncertain. The CDR3 is made up of 13 amino acids. Germline CDR1 and CDR2: GTSNPN and SVGIG (reference sequence). V lost 1 base and J 2 bases, leaving 7 bases between the germline ends. The CDR3 reads CAWSEGYTDTQYF. The CDR3 DNA follows: TGTGCCTGGAGTGAAGGGTACACAGATACGCAGTATTTT.

This clonotype was counted ten times or more. The chain is built from TRBV29-1 and TRBJ1-1, with D tentatively TRBD1 (6 bases). The germline CDR1 and CDR2 sequences are SQVTM and ANQGSEA. The V end was cut by 6 bases, the J end by 5 bases, with 13 bases between. This CDR3 contains 12 residues. In DNA form, the CDR3 reads TGCAGCGTGACCCGAGGACAGACTGAAGCTTTCTTT. This encodes CSVTRGQTEAFF.

This clonotype was counted ten times or more. The rearrangement links TRBV20-1 to TRBJ2-3, with 7 positions matching TRBD2. The ends lost 3 bases at V and 0 bases at J; junction bases unmatched: 9. The germline V gene encodes CDR1 DFQATT and CDR2 SNEGSKA (reference sequence). CDR3 size: 16 residues. The DNA for the CDR3 is TGCAGTGCTAGGGCGGGAGAAGCCTCTAGCACAGATACGCAGTATTTT. Its translation: CSARAGEASSTDTQYF.

J is TRBJ2-7 and V is TRBV9; D unresolved. V was trimmed by 1 base and J by 6 bases, leaving 11 bases between them. CDR3 size: 13 residues. Germline V CDR1 and CDR2: SGDLS, YYNGEE. The CDR3 nucleotides are TGTGCCAGCAGCGTACCTGGCAGGCCCGAGCAGTACTTC. It specifies CASSVPGRPEQYF.

CDR3 in amino acids: CASSPPPQSGNEQYF. CDR3 bases: TGTGCCAGCAGCCCACCCCCTCAATCGGGAAATGAGCAGTACTTC. The J gene is TRBJ2-7, the V gene TRBV5-4; D is possibly TRBD2 (5 bases). The V end lost 4 bases, the J end lost 7 bases, and 21 bases lay between the germline ends. Per germline, CDR1 SGHNT and CDR2 YYREEE (reference sequence). This CDR3 comprises 15 residues.

This clonotype was counted between two and nine times. The genes are TRBV5-1 and TRBJ1-2, with D perhaps TRBD1 (6 bases). Germline V gives CDR1 SGHRS, CDR2 YFSETQ. This CDR3 region has 13 residues. Trimming took 0 bases from V and 8 from J, leaving 11 bases between them. CDR3 protein: CASSLELGGGYTF. In nucleotides, the CDR3 is TGCGCCAGCAGCTTGGAATTGGGGGGCGGCTACACCTTC. The full variable domain, with the rest looked up from reference TRBV5-1 and TRBJ1-2, is KAGVTQTPRYLIKTRGQQVTLSCSPISGHRSVSWYQQTPGQGLQFLFEYFSETQRNKGNFPGRFSGRQFSNSRSEMNVSTLELGDSALYLCASSLELGGGYTFGSGTRLTVV.

This chain joins TRBV7-2 and TRBJ1-6, with D uncertain. V was pared by 7 bases and J by 8 bases, with 6 bases between. This CDR3 is 11 amino acids long. Per the germline V gene, CDR1 is SGHTA and CDR2 is FQGNSA. Written as DNA, the CDR3 is TGTGCCAGCATGGCGGATTCACCCCTCCACTTT. Translating it yields CASMADSPLHF.

This clonotype was detected ten times or more. Its ends do not fully match the called genes, so a read error is possible. The chain employs TRBV27 and TRBJ2-3, with TRBD2 identical over 13 bases. Germline loops: CDR1 MNHEY, CDR2 SMNVEV (reference sequence). CDR3 length: 17 amino acids. The CDR3 spells CASSLSPGLAGEDTQYF. CDR3 coding DNA: TGTGCCAGCAGTCTATCGCCCGGACTAGCGGGAGAAGATACGCAGTATTTT.

This clonotype was observed at least ten times. This chain connects TRBV20-1 to TRBJ2-1; D is perhaps TRBD2 (7 bases). V was clipped by 7 bases and J by 6 bases, with 19 bases between them. This CDR3 comprises 14 residues. Germline V lookup: CDR1 DFQATT, CDR2 SNEGSKA (reference sequence). DNA of the CDR3: TGCAGTGTTGGCGGGGGCTTTTCCGGCAATGAGCAGTTCTTC. This translates into CSVGGGFSGNEQFF.

This clonotype was counted many times. The chain joins TRBV12-5 to TRBJ2-3, with 9 bases matching TRBD2. With V trimmed by 0 bases and J by 3 bases, 4 bases remained unmatched. This CDR3 has 16 residues. Germline V gene data show CDR1 as LGHNT and CDR2 as FRNRAP. This CDR3 reads CASGLVRLAATDTQYF. Written as DNA, the CDR3 is TGTGCTAGTGGTTTGGTACGACTAGCGGCGACAGATACGCAGTATTTT. The complete variable domain, with remaining parts taken from reference TRBV12-5 and TRBJ2-3, reads DARVTQTPRHKVTEMGQEVTMRCQPILGHNTVFWYRQTMMQGLELLAYFRNRAPLDDSGMPKDRFSAEMPDATLATLKIQPSEPRDSAVYFCASGLVRLAATDTQYFGPGTRLTVL.

In this sample, this clonotype turned up many times. V is TRBV6-1 and J is TRBJ2-5, with 10 bases fitting TRBD2. The CDR3 extends over 15 amino acids. Germline lookup yields CDR1 MNHNS and CDR2 SASEGT. V lost 2 bases and J lost 5; bases outside the gene matches: 5. In DNA, the CDR3 is TGTGCCAGCAGTGAACTAGCGGGAGAGAAGGAGACCCAGTACTTC. This sequence encodes CASSELAGEKETQYF.

This clonotype was counted a few times. The gene calls are TRBV11-2 and TRBJ2-2, with D unclear. This CDR3 spans 17 amino acids. The V end was cut by 3 bases, the J end by 7 bases, with 21 bases between. Germline V gene lookup returns CDR1 SGHAT and CDR2 FQNNGV. The CDR3 DNA reads as TGTGCCAGCAGCTTCTCCCCTCGGTCTAGAGGTCTCGGGGAGCTGTTTTTT. Its protein is CASSFSPRSRGLGELFF.

This clonotype came up many times. J is TRBJ2-5 and V is TRBV6-1, with 7 bases fitting TRBD2. The CDR3 loop spans 15 amino acids. Germline V gene lookup returns CDR1 MNHNS and CDR2 SASEGT. With 7 bases clipped from V and 2 bases from J, the junction kept 10 bases outside the gene matches. The CDR3 DNA follows: TGTGCCAGCAACGGTGGGGGAGGGTTACAAGAGACCCAGTACTTC. Protein: CASNGGGGLQETQYF.

Notes on this clonotype: At one boundary the junction diverges from the germline segment, which might be a read error. The chain employs TRBV6-9 and TRBJ2-1, with D perhaps matching TRBD1 or TRBD2 (7 bases each). The CDR3 sequence is 16 residues long. From germline, CDR1 is MNHGY and CDR2 SVAAGI. CDR3 sequence reads: CASSYRGGSSYNKQFF. The CDR3 coding sequence is TGTGCCAGCAGTTACAGGGGGGGGTCGAGCTACAATAAGCAGTTCTTC.

This clonotype was observed many times. V and J are TRBV7-2 and TRBJ2-7; TRBD1 aligns across 10 bases. V lost 6 bases and J lost 0; bases outside the gene matches: 5. Germline loops: CDR1 SGHTA, CDR2 FQGNSA. The CDR3 covers 15 residues. The CDR3 region is CASRRGQGSSYEQYF. DNA for the CDR3: TGTGCCAGCAGGCGGGGACAGGGGAGCTCCTACGAGCAGTACTTC.

The J gene is TRBJ2-7, the V gene TRBV27; D is uncertain. This CDR3 comprises 13 residues. From germline, CDR1 is MNHEY and CDR2 SMNVEV (reference sequence). The V end was cut by 3 bases, the J end by 3 bases, with 9 bases between. CDR3 nucleotide sequence: TGTGCCAGCAGTTTCGGCAGATACTACGAGCAGTACTTC. It translates to CASSFGRYYEQYF.